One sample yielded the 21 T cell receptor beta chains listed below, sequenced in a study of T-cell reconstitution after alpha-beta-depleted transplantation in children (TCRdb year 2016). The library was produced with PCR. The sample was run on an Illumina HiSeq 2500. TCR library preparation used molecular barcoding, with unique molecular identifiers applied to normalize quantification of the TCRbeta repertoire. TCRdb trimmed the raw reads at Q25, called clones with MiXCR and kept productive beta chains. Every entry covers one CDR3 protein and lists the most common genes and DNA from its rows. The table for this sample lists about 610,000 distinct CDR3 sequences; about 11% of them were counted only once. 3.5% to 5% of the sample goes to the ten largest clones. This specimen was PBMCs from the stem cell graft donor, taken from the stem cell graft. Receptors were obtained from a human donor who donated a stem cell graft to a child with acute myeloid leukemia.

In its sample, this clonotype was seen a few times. This chain's CDR3 is CASSSRQGPGGTEAFF. The CDR3 nucleotides are TGTGCCAGCAGTTCGCGACAGGGGCCAGGTGGCACTGAAGCTTTCTTT. The rearrangement uses TRBV6-2 or TRBV6-3 and TRBJ1-1, with 8 bases lining up with TRBD1. Germline CDR1 MNHEY, CDR2 SVGEGT. This CDR3 spans 16 amino acids. Trimming took 4 bases from V and 4 from J; bases not matched to a gene: 11.

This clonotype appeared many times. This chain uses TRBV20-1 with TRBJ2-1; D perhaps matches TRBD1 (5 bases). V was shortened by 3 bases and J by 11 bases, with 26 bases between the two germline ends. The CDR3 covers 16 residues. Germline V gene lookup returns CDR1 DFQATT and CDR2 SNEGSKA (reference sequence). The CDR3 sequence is CSASFRGGQGTLKQFF. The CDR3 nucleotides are TGCAGTGCTAGTTTTAGGGGTGGGCAGGGAACCCTAAAGCAGTTCTTC.

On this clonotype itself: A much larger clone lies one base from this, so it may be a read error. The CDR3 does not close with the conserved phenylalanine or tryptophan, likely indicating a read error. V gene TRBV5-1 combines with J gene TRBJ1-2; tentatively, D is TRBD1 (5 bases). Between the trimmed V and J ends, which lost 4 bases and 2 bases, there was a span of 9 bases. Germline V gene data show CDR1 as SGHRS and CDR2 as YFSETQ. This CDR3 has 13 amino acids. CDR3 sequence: CASSPQGNYGYTL. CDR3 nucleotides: TGCGCCAGCAGCCCCCAGGGAAACTATGGCTACACCCTC.

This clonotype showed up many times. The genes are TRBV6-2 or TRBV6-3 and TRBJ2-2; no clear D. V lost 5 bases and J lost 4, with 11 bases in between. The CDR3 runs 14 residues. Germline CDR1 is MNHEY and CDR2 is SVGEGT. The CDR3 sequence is CASSKARVTGELFF. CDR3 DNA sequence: TGTGCCAGCAGTAAGGCTCGCGTCACCGGGGAGCTGTTTTTT.

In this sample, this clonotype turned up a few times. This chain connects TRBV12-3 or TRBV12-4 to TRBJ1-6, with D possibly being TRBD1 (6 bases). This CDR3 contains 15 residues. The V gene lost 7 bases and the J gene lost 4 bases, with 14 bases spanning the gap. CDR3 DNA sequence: TGTGCCAGCAAGAACAGGGAGGGTTATAATTCACCCCTCCACTTT. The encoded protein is CASKNREGYNSPLHF.

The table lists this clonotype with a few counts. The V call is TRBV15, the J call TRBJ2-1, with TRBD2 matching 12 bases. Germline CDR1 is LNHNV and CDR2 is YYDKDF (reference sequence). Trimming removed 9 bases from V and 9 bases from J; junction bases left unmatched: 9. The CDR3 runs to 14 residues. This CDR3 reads CATSTSGSIGEQFF. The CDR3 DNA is TGTGCCACTTCGACTAGCGGGAGTATTGGTGAGCAGTTCTTC.

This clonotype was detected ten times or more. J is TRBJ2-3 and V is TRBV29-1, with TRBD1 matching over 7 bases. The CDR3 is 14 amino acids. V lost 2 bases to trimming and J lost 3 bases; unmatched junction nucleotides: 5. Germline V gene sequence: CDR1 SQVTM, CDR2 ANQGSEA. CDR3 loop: CSVETGDATDTQYF. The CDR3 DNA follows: TGCAGCGTTGAAACAGGGGATGCGACAGATACGCAGTATTTT.

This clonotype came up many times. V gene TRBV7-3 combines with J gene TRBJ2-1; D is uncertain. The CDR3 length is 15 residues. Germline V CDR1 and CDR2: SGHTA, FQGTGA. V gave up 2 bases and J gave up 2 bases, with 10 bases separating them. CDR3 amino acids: CASSLGGNPYNEQFF. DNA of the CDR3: TGTGCCAGCAGCTTAGGCGGTAACCCCTACAATGAGCAGTTCTTC.

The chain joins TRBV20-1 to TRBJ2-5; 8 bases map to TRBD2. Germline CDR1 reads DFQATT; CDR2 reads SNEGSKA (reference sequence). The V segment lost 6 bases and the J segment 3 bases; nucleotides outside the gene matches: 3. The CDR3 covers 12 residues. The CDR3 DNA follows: TGCAGTGCGCCACTAGCGGAAGAGACCCAGTACTTC. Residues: CSAPLAEETQYF.

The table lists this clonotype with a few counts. The CDR3 DNA follows: TGCAGTGCTAGAGTTTCTAGCGGGGATCAAGAGACCCAGTACTTC. Protein product: CSARVSSGDQETQYF. The V and J genes are TRBV20-1 and TRBJ2-5; 9 bases line up with TRBD2. Germline V lookup: CDR1 DFQATT, CDR2 SNEGSKA (reference sequence). V lost 1 base, J lost 2 bases, and 5 bases stayed unmatched. This CDR3 contains 15 residues.

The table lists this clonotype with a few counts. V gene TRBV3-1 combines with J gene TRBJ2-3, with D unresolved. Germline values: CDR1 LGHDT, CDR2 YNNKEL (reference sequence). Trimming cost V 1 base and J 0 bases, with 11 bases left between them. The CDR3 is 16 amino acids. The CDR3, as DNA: TGTGCCAGCAGCCAAGGTGGGAAGAGTAGCACAGATACGCAGTATTTT. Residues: CASSQGGKSSTDTQYF.

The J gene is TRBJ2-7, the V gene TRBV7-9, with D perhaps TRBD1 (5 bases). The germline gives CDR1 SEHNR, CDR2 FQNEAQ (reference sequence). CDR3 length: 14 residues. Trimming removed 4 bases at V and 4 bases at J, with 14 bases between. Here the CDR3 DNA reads TGTGCCAGCAGCTCCAGCCCCTCAGGGTACGAGCAGTACTTC. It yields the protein CASSSSPSGYEQYF.

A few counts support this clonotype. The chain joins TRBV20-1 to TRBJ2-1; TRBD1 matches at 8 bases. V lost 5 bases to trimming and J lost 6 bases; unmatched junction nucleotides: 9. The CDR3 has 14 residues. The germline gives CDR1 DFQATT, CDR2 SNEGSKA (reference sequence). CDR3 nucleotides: TGCAGTGCTGCCAACAGGGGGACGAGCAATGAGCAGTTCTTC. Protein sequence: CSAANRGTSNEQFF.

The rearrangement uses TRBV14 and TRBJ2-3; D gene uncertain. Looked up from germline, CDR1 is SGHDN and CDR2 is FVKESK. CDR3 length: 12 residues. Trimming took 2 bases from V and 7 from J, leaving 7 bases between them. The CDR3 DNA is TGTGCCAGCAGCCAACTGAGCTATACGCAGTATTTT. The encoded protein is CASSQLSYTQYF.

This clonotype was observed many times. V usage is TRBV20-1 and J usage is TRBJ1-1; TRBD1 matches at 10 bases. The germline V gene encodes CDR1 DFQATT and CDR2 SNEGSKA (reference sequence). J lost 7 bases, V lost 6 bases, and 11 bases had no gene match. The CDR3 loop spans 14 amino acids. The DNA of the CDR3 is TGCAGTGCCCCACCTCGGACAGGGGGAATTGAAGCTTTCTTT. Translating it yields CSAPPRTGGIEAFF.

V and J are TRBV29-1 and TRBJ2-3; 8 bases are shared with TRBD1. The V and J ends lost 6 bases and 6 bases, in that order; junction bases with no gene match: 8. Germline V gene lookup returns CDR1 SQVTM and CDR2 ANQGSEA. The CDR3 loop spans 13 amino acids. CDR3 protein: CSVSRTGTDTQYF. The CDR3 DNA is TGCAGCGTATCCAGGACAGGGACGGATACGCAGTATTTT.

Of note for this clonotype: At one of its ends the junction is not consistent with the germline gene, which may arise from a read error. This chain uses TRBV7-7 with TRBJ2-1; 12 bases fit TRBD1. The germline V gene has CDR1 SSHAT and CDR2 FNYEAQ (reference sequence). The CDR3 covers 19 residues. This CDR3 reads CASSLARRGTGGINNEQFF. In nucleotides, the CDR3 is TGTGCTAGCAGCTTAGCGAGAAGAGGGACAGGGGGCATTAACAATGAGCAGTTCTTC.

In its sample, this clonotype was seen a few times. This CDR3 reads CASRPLSRSYNEQFF. The CDR3 bases are TGTGCCAGCAGACCACTAAGCCGCTCCTACAATGAGCAGTTCTTC. This chain joins TRBV12-3 or TRBV12-4 and TRBJ2-1, with D hard to call. Trimming took 6 bases from V and 0 from J, leaving 12 bases between them. CDR3 size: 15 residues.

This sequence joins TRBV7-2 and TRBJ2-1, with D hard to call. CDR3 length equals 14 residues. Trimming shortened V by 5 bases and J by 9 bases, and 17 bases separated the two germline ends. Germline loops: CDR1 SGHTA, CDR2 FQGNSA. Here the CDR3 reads CASSPEVLHGEQFF. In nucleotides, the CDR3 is TGTGCCAGCAGCCCCGAGGTCCTACATGGTGAGCAGTTCTTC.

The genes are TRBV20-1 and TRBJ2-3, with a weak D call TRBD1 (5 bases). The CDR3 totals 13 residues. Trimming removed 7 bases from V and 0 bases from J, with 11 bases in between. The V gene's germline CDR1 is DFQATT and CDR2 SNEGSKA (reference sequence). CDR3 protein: CSVSQGSTDTQYF. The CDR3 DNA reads TGCAGTGTATCTCAGGGTAGCACAGATACGCAGTATTTT.

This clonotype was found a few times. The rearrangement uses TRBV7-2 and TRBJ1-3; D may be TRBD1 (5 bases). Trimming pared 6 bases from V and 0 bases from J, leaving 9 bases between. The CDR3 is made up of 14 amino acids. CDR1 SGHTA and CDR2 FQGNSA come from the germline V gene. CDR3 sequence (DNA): TGTGCCAGCAGGGCCGGGGGCTCTGGAAACACCATATATTTT. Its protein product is CASRAGGSGNTIYF.